These T cell receptor beta chains were read from a single sample in a study of blood T cell repertoires in COVID-19. TCRdb keeps only in-frame clones here, not all; method: immunoSEQ multiplex PCR. The table records under 200,000 clones, 80% to 85% of them present only once. Material: peripheral blood. These receptors all stem from a man aged 70 or older with active or convalescent COVID-19. CDR3s include the opening cysteine and the closing phenylalanine or tryptophan. Each record gives: V gene, J gene, D gene, clone size, CDR3 protein, CDR3 DNA. A D gene is named only where the DNA matches it firmly. Rows give clone size only sometimes, using once, few, many, or a class for an expanded clone.

>TRBV27|TRBJ1-1|-|-
CASSLNNRGNTEAFF
TGTGCCAGCAGTTTAAATAATAGAGGGAACACTGAAGCTTTCTTT
>TRBV6-5|TRBJ1-1|-|-
CASTVYRALNTEAFF
TGTGCCAGCACAGTATACAGGGCACTGAACACTGAAGCTTTCTTT
>TRBV2|TRBJ1-1|-|-
CASKGNRAGNTEAFF
TGTGCCAGCAAGGGAAACAGGGCGGGGAACACTGAAGCTTTCTTT
>TRBV5-1|TRBJ1-2|-|-
CASSGLGEPYGYTF
TGCGCCAGCAGCGGACTTGGGGAACCTTATGGCTACACCTTC
>TRBV19|TRBJ2-7|-|-
CASSRGRTDYEQYF
TGTGCCAGTAGTAGAGGGAGGACGGATTACGAGCAGTACTTC
>TRBV4-3|TRBJ2-1|TRBD2|-
CASSDGLAGAGSEQFF
TGCGCCAGCAGCGACGGACTAGCGGGGGCCGGCAGTGAGCAGTTCTTC
>TRBV2|TRBJ1-6|TRBD1|-
CASSGQVVNNSPLHF
TGTGCCAGCAGCGGACAGGTCGTTAATAATTCACCCCTCCACTTT
>TRBV5-1|TRBJ1-2|-|-
CASSPSGGDAYGYTF
TGCGCCAGCAGCCCATCGGGAGGGGATGCTTATGGCTACACCTTC
>TRBV6-2/TRBV6-3|TRBJ1-2|-|-
CASSYSTTAGGYTF
TGTGCCAGCAGTTACTCGACGACAGCAGGAGGCTACACCTTC
>TRBV5-1|TRBJ2-7|TRBD1|-
CASSPQTGTDLEQYF
TGCGCCAGCAGCCCCCAGACAGGGACGGATCTGGAGCAGTACTTC
>TRBV6-5|TRBJ2-5|-|-
CASSNQEETQYF
TGTGCCAGCAGCAATCAAGAGGAGACCCAGTACTTC
>TRBV27|TRBJ2-1|-|-
CASSRGIRTGRDNEQFF
TGTGCCAGCAGCCGGGGGATAAGGACAGGGAGGGACAATGAGCAGTTCTTC
>TRBV19|TRBJ2-3|-|-
CASIAEPTGSTQYF
TGTGCCAGTATAGCTGAGCCCACGGGGAGTACGCAGTATTTT
>TRBV18|TRBJ1-2|-|-
CASSPWTDIYGYTF
TGTGCCAGCTCACCTTGGACAGACATTTATGGCTACACCTTC
>TRBV4-3|TRBJ2-7|-|-
CASSQAGTPVHEQYF
TGCGCCAGCAGCCAAGCCGGGACTCCTGTCCACGAGCAGTACTTC
>TRBV18|TRBJ2-2|TRBD1|-
CASSPQGQGTGELFF
TGTGCCAGCTCACCACAGGGACAGGGGACCGGGGAGCTGTTTTTT
>TRBV7-9|TRBJ2-7|TRBD1|-
CASSLGTADYEQYF
TGTGCCAGCAGCCTGGGGACAGCTGACTACGAGCAGTACTTC
>TRBV28|TRBJ1-4|-|-
CASSTRPTNEKLFF
TGTGCCAGTTCCACGAGGCCAACTAATGAAAAACTGTTTTTT
>TRBV11-2|TRBJ1-2|-|-
CASRLGGYGYTF
TGTGCCAGCAGGTTGGGGGGCTATGGCTACACCTTC
>TRBV10-2|TRBJ1-1|TRBD1|-
CASKGTEKNTEAFF
TGCGCCAGCAAAGGGACAGAAAAGAACACTGAAGCTTTCTTT
>TRBV28|TRBJ2-7|-|few
CASSLPRGEVSYEQYF
TGTGCCAGCAGTTTGCCCCGCGGGGAGGTATCCTACGAGCAGTACTTC
>TRBV9|TRBJ1-1|-|-
CASSAQGSSTEAFF
TGTGCCAGCAGTGCCCAGGGGAGTAGCACTGAAGCTTTCTTT
>TRBV27|TRBJ2-1|-|-
CASRLANSYNEQFF
TGTGCCAGCAGGCTAGCGAACTCCTACAATGAGCAGTTCTTC
>TRBV6-2/TRBV6-3|TRBJ1-3|-|-
CASSYLVSSGNTIYF
TGTGCCAGCAGTTATCTCGTCAGCTCTGGAAACACCATATATTTT
>TRBV2|TRBJ2-1|-|-
CASSDPGAEQFF
TGTGCCAGCAGTGACCCTGGGGCTGAGCAGTTCTTC
>TRBV12-3/TRBV12-4|TRBJ2-7|-|-
CASRRGTTYEQYF
TGTGCCAGCAGGCGGGGGACAACCTACGAGCAGTACTTC
>TRBV6-6|TRBJ1-5|TRBD1|-
CASSYSTGGSNQPQHF
TGTGCCAGCAGTTACTCGACAGGGGGTAGCAATCAGCCCCAGCATTTT
>TRBV10-3|TRBJ1-2|-|-
CAISEEPEDYGYTF
TGTGCCATCAGTGAGGAGCCGGAGGACTATGGCTACACCTTC
>TRBV4-3|TRBJ1-2|TRBD1|-
CASSQTGTGGGYGYTF
TGCGCCAGCAGCCAAACCGGGACAGGGGGCGGCTATGGCTACACCTTC
>TRBV7-2|TRBJ2-1|TRBD1|-
CASSLGGTGRREQFF
TGTGCCAGCAGCTTAGGAGGGACAGGGCGGAGGGAGCAGTTCTTC
>TRBV2|TRBJ2-4|-|-
CASTMGVLAKNIQYF
TGTGCCAGCACGATGGGCGTACTAGCCAAAAACATTCAGTACTTC
>TRBV2|TRBJ1-6|TRBD1|-
CASSAGQRINSPLHF
TGTGCCAGCAGTGCGGGACAGCGGATCAATTCACCCCTCCACTTT